A single sample gave rise to the 32 T cell receptor beta chains below, sequenced in a study of blood T cell repertoires in COVID-19. Produced via immunoSEQ multiplex PCR; TCRdb's table is partial and in-frame only. The sample records some 430,000 clones, less than 95% being singletons. The sample taken for sequencing was PBMCs or T cells enriched from blood (not recorded which). The receptors here all came from a man younger than 35 who had recovered from COVID-19.

The chain is built from TRBV11-2 and TRBJ2-1; D is possibly TRBD2 (6 bases). In germline, CDR1 is SGHAT, CDR2 FQNNGV. The CDR3 extends over 15 amino acids. V was cut by 5 bases and J by 5 bases, with 16 bases left in between. The CDR3, as DNA: TGTGCCAGCAGCAGGCTGGCGGGACGCCACAATGAGCAGTTCTTC. Residues: CASSRLAGRHNEQFF.

The rearrangement links TRBV13 to TRBJ2-7; D might be TRBD1 (5 bases). Germline CDR1 reads PRHDT; CDR2 reads FYEKMQ (reference sequence). The CDR3 extends over 13 amino acids. Trimming cost V 5 bases and J 4 bases, with 12 bases left between them. For the CDR3, the DNA is TGTGCCAGCAGCGGTCAGGGCTCGTACGAGCAGTACTTC. The encoded protein is CASSGQGSYEQYF.

This rearrangement joins TRBV12-5 to TRBJ1-5; D might be TRBD1 (6 bases). Trimming took 7 bases from V and 0 from J, leaving 25 bases between them. Germline values: CDR1 LGHNT, CDR2 FRNRAP. CDR3 length: 19 residues. CDR3 sequence: CASVLPNRERLYSNQPQHF. CDR3 sequence (DNA): TGTGCTAGTGTCCTCCCTAACAGGGAGAGGCTTTATAGCAATCAGCCCCAGCATTTT.

Worth noting for this clone: Sequence at one end of the junction differs from germline and may be a read error. The V gene is TRBV29-1, the J gene TRBJ1-2, with 7 bases that match TRBD1. This CDR3 region has 14 residues. Germline V gene sequence: CDR1 SQVTM, CDR2 ANQGSEA. The CDR3 spells CSVVLRGRGYGYIF. DNA of the CDR3: TGCAGCGTTGTTTTAAGGGGGCGCGGGTATGGCTACATCTTC.

The CDR3 region has the DNA TGCGCCAGCAGTGAGTCGTCGTCAGGGGGACGTCAGCCCCAGCATTTT. Its translation is CASSESSSGGRQPQHF. V and J are TRBV10-2 and TRBJ1-5; 7 positions agree with TRBD1. The CDR3 contains 16 residues. The junction had 8 bases not matched to a gene; V was cut back by 0 bases and J by 6 bases. Germline CDR1 reads WSHSY; CDR2 reads SAAADI.

This rearrangement joins TRBV5-6 to TRBJ2-2; TRBD1 aligns across 10 bases. The CDR3 is 16 residues long. Germline values: CDR1 SGHDT, CDR2 YYEEEE. V lost 2 bases, J lost 3 bases, and 4 bases stayed unmatched. The CDR3 region is CASSFIGTGDTGELFF. The CDR3, as DNA: TGTGCCAGCAGCTTCATAGGGACAGGGGACACCGGGGAGCTGTTTTTT.

The gene calls are TRBV28 and TRBJ1-1; no firm D call. V was trimmed by 8 bases and J by 5 bases, leaving 15 bases between them. CDR3 length equals 13 residues. Per the germline V gene, CDR1 is MDHEN and CDR2 is SYDVKM. Written as DNA, the CDR3 is TGTGCCAGCCAAAAACGGCCCGGGACTGAAGCTTTCTTT. It yields the protein CASQKRPGTEAFF.

The DNA of the CDR3 is TGTGCCAGCACGCGACTAGCGGGAGAGGATGAGACCCAGTACTTC. Residues: CASTRLAGEDETQYF. The chain is built from TRBV27 and TRBJ2-5; 12 bases agree with TRBD2. Germline V gene data show CDR1 as MNHEY and CDR2 as SMNVEV (reference sequence). This CDR3 region has 15 residues. Trimming removed 7 bases from V and 5 bases from J; junction bases left unmatched: 8.

The chain employs TRBV18 and TRBJ1-3; D remains unclear. V lost 6 bases, J lost 3 bases, and 12 bases lay in between. CDR3 size: 14 residues. Looked up from germline, CDR1 is KGHSH and CDR2 is LQKENI. CDR3 amino acids: CASSAGLGGNTIYF. Here the CDR3 DNA reads TGTGCCAGCTCCGCAGGCTTAGGTGGAAACACCATATATTTT.

The rearrangement joins TRBV27 to TRBJ1-1; D remains ambiguous. This CDR3 is 13 amino acids long. The V end was cut by 7 bases, the J end by 5 bases, with 14 bases between. Per germline, CDR1 MNHEY and CDR2 SMNVEV (reference sequence). The CDR3 loop reads CASTWGGGTEAFF. The DNA of the CDR3 is TGTGCCAGCACCTGGGGAGGTGGGACTGAAGCTTTCTTT.

The chain joins TRBV30 to TRBJ2-2, with TRBD2 matching over 8 bases. Germline V gives CDR1 GTSNPN, CDR2 SVGIG (reference sequence). The CDR3 runs to 13 residues. Losses at the gene ends were 5 bases for V and 4 bases for J; bases not matched to a gene: 3. In DNA, the CDR3 is TGTGCCTGGGGGACTAGTAGCACCGGGGAGCTGTTTTTT. It translates to CAWGTSSTGELFF.

The chain carries TRBV7-3 and TRBJ2-7; 8 bases agree with TRBD2. J lost 4 bases, V lost 5 bases, and 7 bases had no gene match. Germline V gene data show CDR1 as SGHTA and CDR2 as FQGTGA. This CDR3 region has 14 residues. In nucleotides, the CDR3 is TGTGCCAGCAGCCCGGGGGGGCCCCCTTACGAGCAGTACTTC. Encoded protein: CASSPGGPPYEQYF.

The chain couples TRBV10-3 to TRBJ2-7, with D possibly being TRBD1 (5 bases). Germline CDR1 and CDR2: ENHRY and SYGVKD. The V and J ends lost 3 bases and 3 bases respectively, with 12 bases between them. The CDR3 is 14 residues long. The CDR3 bases are TGTGCCATCAGTGAATCGCGACAGAACTACGAGCAGTACTTC. Its protein product is CAISESRQNYEQYF.

V usage is TRBV7-9 and J usage is TRBJ2-5; D is perhaps TRBD1 (6 bases). Between the trimmed V and J ends, which lost 4 bases and 5 bases, there was a span of 14 bases. Looked up from germline, CDR1 is SEHNR and CDR2 is FQNEAQ (reference sequence). This CDR3 has 14 residues. Written as DNA, the CDR3 is TGTGCCAGCAGCTACTCCCCGGGACACGAGACCCAGTACTTC. It codes for CASSYSPGHETQYF.

This chain connects TRBV6-5 to TRBJ1-1; 7 nucleotides align to TRBD1. Germline trimming cut 4 bases from V and 1 base from J; bases unmatched to any gene: 9. The germline CDR1 and CDR2 sequences are MNHEY and SVGAGI. The CDR3 length is 16 residues. CDR3 region: CASSWSGGGGNTEAFF. CDR3 nucleotides: TGTGCCAGCAGTTGGTCAGGGGGTGGAGGGAACACTGAAGCTTTCTTT.

The chain recombines TRBV9 with TRBJ2-2; 7 nucleotides align to TRBD2. Germline lookup yields CDR1 SGDLS and CDR2 YYNGEE. The ends lost 0 bases at V and 5 bases at J; junction bases unmatched: 4. The CDR3 is 15 residues long. The CDR3 region has the DNA TGTGCCAGCAGCGTAGCGGGAGCGGGGACCGGGGAGCTGTTTTTT. Protein sequence: CASSVAGAGTGELFF.

This clone was counted once. This sequence joins TRBV19 and TRBJ2-7; tentatively, D is TRBD1 (6 bases). V shed 5 bases and J shed 5 bases, with 16 bases lying between them. The CDR3 has 14 residues. CDR1 LNHDA and CDR2 SQIVND come from the germline V gene (reference sequence). The CDR3 spells CASSSTGYSDEQYF. For the CDR3, the DNA is TGTGCCAGTAGTTCCACAGGGTATAGCGACGAGCAGTACTTC.

The V call is TRBV29-1, the J call TRBJ1-1; a weak D match, TRBD1 (6 bases). The V end was cut by 1 base, the J end by 0 bases, with 12 bases between. The CDR3 is made up of 15 amino acids. Germline V lookup: CDR1 SQVTM, CDR2 ANQGSEA. The CDR3: CSVEGRGGLNTEAFF. The CDR3 DNA reads as TGCAGCGTTGAAGGGAGGGGGGGACTGAACACTGAAGCTTTCTTT.

The genes are TRBV18 and TRBJ1-5; D is possibly TRBD1 (5 bases). The CDR3 has 14 residues. Trimming stripped 3 bases from V and 3 bases from J, with 9 bases between. Germline V lookup: CDR1 KGHSH, CDR2 LQKENI. The CDR3 region is CASSPDSPNQPQHF. As DNA, the CDR3 is TGTGCCAGCTCACCCGACAGCCCCAATCAGCCCCAGCATTTT.

The chain joins TRBV27 to TRBJ1-6; 12 nucleotides match TRBD1. V lost 2 bases and J lost 6; bases outside the gene matches: 8. The CDR3 has 18 residues. Germline V gene sequence: CDR1 MNHEY, CDR2 SMNVEV (reference sequence). The CDR3 region is CASSLRWGQGAFNSPLHF. For the CDR3, the DNA is TGTGCCAGCAGTTTAAGGTGGGGACAGGGGGCCTTTAATTCACCCCTCCACTTT.

J is TRBJ2-5 and V is TRBV29-1; TRBD2 matches at 7 bases. V trimming: 2 bases; J trimming: 4 bases; junction bases outside the gene matches: 13. Germline V gene lookup returns CDR1 SQVTM and CDR2 ANQGSEA. The CDR3 loop spans 16 amino acids. In DNA, the CDR3 is TGCAGCGTTGAAAGGAGACTAGCATCCAAGGGAGAGACCCAGTACTTC. As protein: CSVERRLASKGETQYF.

Comments on this clone: One end of the junction fails to match germline, which may point to a read error. The chain carries TRBV5-1 and TRBJ2-3; D uncertain. The CDR3 extends over 12 amino acids. Germline assignment: CDR1 SGHRS and CDR2 YFSETQ. CDR3 nucleotide sequence: TGCGCCAGCAGCTTGGCCGATCGGGTCTCAACTTTT. It encodes CASSLADRVSTF.

The gene calls are TRBV11-2 and TRBJ2-7, with TRBD2 as a possible D gene (6 bases). Trimming pared 10 bases from V and 3 bases from J, leaving 22 bases between. CDR1 is SGHAT and CDR2 is FQNNGV in the germline V gene. The CDR3 sequence is 15 residues long. The CDR3 sequence is CATRGIGGTFYEQYF. The CDR3, as DNA: TGTGCCACGAGGGGTATCGGGGGTACTTTCTACGAGCAGTACTTC.

The V and J genes are TRBV19 and TRBJ2-7; 7 bases align to TRBD2. This CDR3 has 15 residues. Germline lookup yields CDR1 LNHDA and CDR2 SQIVND (reference sequence). Losses at the gene ends were 7 bases for V and 2 bases for J; bases not matched to a gene: 11. The CDR3 nucleotides are TGTGCCAGTAACAAAGCGGGGTCGTCAGCCTACGAGCAGTACTTC. Protein sequence: CASNKAGSSAYEQYF.

This clone occurred once. The J gene is TRBJ1-6, the V gene TRBV5-1, with D tentatively TRBD1 (6 bases). The germline V gene encodes CDR1 SGHRS and CDR2 YFSETQ. This CDR3 has 14 amino acids. The V gene lost 2 bases and the J gene lost 7 bases, with 10 bases spanning the gap. The CDR3 region is CASSLEGDNSPLHF. CDR3 sequence (DNA): TGCGCCAGCAGCTTAGAGGGGGACAATTCACCCCTCCACTTT.

Concerning this clone: This may be a read error, as it is one base from a much larger clone. The V call is TRBV3-1 (or the pseudogene TRBV3-2), the J call TRBJ1-1; D perhaps matches TRBD1 (6 bases). The germline gives CDR1 LGHDT, CDR2 YNNKEL (reference sequence). Trimming stripped 6 bases from V and 0 bases from J, with 11 bases between. This CDR3 is 14 amino acids long. The CDR3 reads CASRQQGMNTEAFF. CDR3 nucleotides: TGTGCCAGCAGGCAACAGGGAATGAACACTGAAGCTTTCTTT.

The rearrangement uses TRBV13 and TRBJ2-1, with 7 bases fitting TRBD2. CDR3 length equals 15 residues. Germline trimming cut 5 bases from V and 3 bases from J; bases unmatched to any gene: 7. Germline lookup yields CDR1 PRHDT and CDR2 FYEKMQ (reference sequence). CDR3 residues: CASSLHRTSYNEQFF. Written as DNA, the CDR3 is TGTGCCAGCAGCCTCCACCGGACTAGCTACAATGAGCAGTTCTTC.

The rearrangement joins TRBV28 to TRBJ1-3; D gene ambiguous. The CDR3 totals 20 residues. Germline V gene data show CDR1 as MDHEN and CDR2 as SYDVKM. V was pared by 4 bases and J by 0 bases, with 25 bases between. Here the CDR3 DNA reads TGTGCCAGCAGTTCTTATACGATAGGCGGGTCCGAAGGCTCTGGAAACACCATATATTTT. This encodes CASSSYTIGGSEGSGNTIYF.

The chain uses TRBV12-5 and TRBJ2-7; no reliable D call. The CDR3 is 17 residues long. Germline V gene sequence: CDR1 LGHNT, CDR2 FRNRAP. Trimming took off 3 bases at V and 1 base at J, with 19 bases between the two ends. CDR3 residues: CASGFETMQIISYEQYF. In DNA form, the CDR3 reads TGTGCTAGTGGTTTTGAAACCATGCAGATAATATCCTACGAGCAGTACTTC.

The chain links TRBV12-3 or TRBV12-4 to TRBJ2-1; tentative D call: TRBD2 (6 bases). The CDR3 is 13 amino acids. Deletions cut 4 bases from V and 9 bases from J, with 13 bases between. The CDR3 DNA sequence: TGTGCCAGCAGTTCCCCTACCGGGAGTGAGCAGTTCTTC. Its protein product is CASSSPTGSEQFF.

The J gene is TRBJ2-1, the V gene TRBV5-1; the D is unclear. The CDR3 covers 13 residues. CDR1 SGHRS and CDR2 YFSETQ come from the germline V gene. The ends were cut back, 5 bases at V and 4 bases at J, with 10 bases in the middle. CDR3 loop: CASREGAYNEQFF. DNA of the CDR3: TGCGCCAGCAGGGAAGGAGCTTACAATGAGCAGTTCTTC.

The CDR3 DNA reads TGTGCCAGCTCACCCGAACAGGGGTCCTACGAGCAGTACTTC. The encoded protein is CASSPEQGSYEQYF. The chain links TRBV18 to TRBJ2-7; 7 bases align to TRBD1. Germline values: CDR1 KGHSH, CDR2 LQKENI. Losses at the gene ends were 3 bases for V and 1 base for J; bases not matched to a gene: 3. There are 14 residues in the CDR3.